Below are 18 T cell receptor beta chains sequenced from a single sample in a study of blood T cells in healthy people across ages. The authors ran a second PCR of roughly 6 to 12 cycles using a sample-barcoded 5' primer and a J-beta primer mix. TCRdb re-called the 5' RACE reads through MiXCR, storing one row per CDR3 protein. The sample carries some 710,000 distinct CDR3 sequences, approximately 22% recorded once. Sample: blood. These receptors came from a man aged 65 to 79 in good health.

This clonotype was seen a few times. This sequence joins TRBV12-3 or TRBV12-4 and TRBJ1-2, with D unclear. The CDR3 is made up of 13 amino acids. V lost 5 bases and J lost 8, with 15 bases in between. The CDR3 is CASSPLVLSGYTF. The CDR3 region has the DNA TGTGCCAGCAGTCCCCTGGTTCTTTCGGGCTACACCTTC.

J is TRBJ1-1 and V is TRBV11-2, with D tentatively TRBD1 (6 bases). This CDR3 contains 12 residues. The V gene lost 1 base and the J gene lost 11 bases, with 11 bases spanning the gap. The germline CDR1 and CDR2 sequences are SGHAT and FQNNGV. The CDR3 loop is CASSLVTGWAFF. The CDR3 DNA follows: TGTGCCAGCAGCTTAGTTACAGGGTGGGCTTTCTTT. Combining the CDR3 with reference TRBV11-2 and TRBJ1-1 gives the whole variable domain EAGVAQSPRYKIIEKRQSVAFWCNPISGHATLYWYQQILGQGPKLLIQFQNNGVVDDSQLPKDRFSAERLKGVDSTLKIQPAKLEDSAVYLCASSLVTGWAFFGQGTRLTVV.

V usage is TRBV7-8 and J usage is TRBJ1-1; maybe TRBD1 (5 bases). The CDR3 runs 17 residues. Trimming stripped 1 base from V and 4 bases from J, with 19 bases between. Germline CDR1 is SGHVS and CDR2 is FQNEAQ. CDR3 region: CASSLGNIVGQRTEAFF. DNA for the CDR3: TGTGCCAGCAGCTTAGGCAATATTGTGGGGCAGCGCACTGAAGCTTTCTTT.

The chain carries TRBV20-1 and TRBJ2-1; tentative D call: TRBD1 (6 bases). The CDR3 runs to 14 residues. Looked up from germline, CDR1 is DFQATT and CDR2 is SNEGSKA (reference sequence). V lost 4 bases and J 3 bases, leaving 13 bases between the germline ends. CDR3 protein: CSANAVGHYNEQFF. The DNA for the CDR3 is TGCAGTGCTAACGCGGTGGGACACTACAATGAGCAGTTCTTC.

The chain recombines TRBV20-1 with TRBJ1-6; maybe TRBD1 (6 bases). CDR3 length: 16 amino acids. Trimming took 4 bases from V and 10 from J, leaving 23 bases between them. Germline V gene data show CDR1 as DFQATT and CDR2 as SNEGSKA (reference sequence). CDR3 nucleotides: TGCAGTGCTAAAAGGCTCGGGGGCGCGTACGGATCACCCCTCCACTTT. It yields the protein CSAKRLGGAYGSPLHF.

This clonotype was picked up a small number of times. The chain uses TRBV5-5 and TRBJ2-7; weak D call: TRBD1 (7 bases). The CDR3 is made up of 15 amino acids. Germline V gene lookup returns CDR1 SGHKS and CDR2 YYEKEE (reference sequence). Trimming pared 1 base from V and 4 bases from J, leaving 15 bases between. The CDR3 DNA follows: TGTGCCAGCAGCTTGATGGAGGGGGCCTTTTACGAGCAGTACTTC. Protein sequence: CASSLMEGAFYEQYF.

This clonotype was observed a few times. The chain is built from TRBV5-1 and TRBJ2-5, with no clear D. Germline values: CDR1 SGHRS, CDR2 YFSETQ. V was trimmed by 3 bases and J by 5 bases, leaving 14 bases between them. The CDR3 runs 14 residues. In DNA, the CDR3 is TGCGCCAGCAGCTCGGGTCTCCAAGAGGAGACCCAGTACTTC. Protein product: CASSSGLQEETQYF.

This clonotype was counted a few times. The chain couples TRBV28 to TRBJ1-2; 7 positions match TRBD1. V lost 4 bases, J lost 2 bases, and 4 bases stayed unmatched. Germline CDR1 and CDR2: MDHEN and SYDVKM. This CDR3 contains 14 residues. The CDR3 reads CASSSLDRNYGYTF. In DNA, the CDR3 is TGTGCCAGCAGTTCCCTGGACAGGAACTATGGCTACACCTTC.

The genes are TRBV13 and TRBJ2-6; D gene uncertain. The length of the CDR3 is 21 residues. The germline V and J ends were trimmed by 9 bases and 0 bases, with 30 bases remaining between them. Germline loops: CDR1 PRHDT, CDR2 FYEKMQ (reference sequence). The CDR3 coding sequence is TGTGCCAGATACCCGCAGCAGGCGGTGGGTCTTCTCAACTCTGGGGCCAACGTCCTGACTTTC. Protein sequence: CARYPQQAVGLLNSGANVLTF.

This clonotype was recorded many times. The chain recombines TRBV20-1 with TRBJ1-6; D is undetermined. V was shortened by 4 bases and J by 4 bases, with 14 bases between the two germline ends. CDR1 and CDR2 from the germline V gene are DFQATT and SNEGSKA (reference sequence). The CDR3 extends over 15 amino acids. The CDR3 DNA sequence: TGCAGTGCTATCCTCGACACCTATTATAATTCACCCCTCCACTTT. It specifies CSAILDTYYNSPLHF.

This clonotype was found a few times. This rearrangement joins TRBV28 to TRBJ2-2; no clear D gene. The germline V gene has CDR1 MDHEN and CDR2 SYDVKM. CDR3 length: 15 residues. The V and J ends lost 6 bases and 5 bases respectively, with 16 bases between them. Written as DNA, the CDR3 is TGTGCCAGCAGCCACATTTTCCGAGATACCGGGGAGCTGTTTTTT. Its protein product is CASSHIFRDTGELFF.

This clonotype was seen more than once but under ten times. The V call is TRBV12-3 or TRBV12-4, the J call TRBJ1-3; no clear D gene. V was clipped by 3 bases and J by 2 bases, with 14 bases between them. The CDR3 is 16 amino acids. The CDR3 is CASSFLGFSAGNTIYF. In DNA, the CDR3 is TGTGCCAGCAGTTTTTTAGGGTTTTCGGCTGGAAACACCATATATTTT.

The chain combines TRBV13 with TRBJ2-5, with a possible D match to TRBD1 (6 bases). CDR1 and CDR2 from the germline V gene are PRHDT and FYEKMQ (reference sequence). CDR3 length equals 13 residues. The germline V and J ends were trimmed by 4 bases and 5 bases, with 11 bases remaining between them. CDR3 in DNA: TGTGCCAGCAGCTCACACAGGGAGGAGACCCAGTACTTC. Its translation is CASSSHREETQYF.

Here the CDR3 DNA reads TGTGCCAGCAGCGTAGGGGCAGGGGGTGGTCAGCCCCAGCATTTT. It translates to CASSVGAGGGQPQHF. The V and J genes are TRBV9 and TRBJ1-5, with 7 bases lining up with TRBD1. This CDR3 contains 15 residues. CDR1 and CDR2 (germline): SGDLS, YYNGEE. The junction had 6 bases not matched to a gene; V was cut back by 0 bases and J by 6 bases.

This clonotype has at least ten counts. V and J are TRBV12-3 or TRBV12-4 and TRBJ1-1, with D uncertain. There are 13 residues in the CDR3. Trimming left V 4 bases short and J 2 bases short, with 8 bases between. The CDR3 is CASSWAANTEAFF. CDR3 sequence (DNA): TGTGCCAGCAGTTGGGCTGCCAACACTGAAGCTTTCTTT.

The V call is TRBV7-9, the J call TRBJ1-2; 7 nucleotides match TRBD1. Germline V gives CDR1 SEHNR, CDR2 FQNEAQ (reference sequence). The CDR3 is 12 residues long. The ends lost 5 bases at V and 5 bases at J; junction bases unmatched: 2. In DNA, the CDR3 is TGTGCCAGCAGCACACAGGGGTATGGCTACACCTTC. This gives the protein CASSTQGYGYTF.

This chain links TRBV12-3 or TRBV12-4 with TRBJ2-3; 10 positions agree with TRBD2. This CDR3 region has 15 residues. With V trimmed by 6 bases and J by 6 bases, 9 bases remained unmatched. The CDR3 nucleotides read TGTGCCAGCAGCCTGACTAGCGGGCCAGGGGATACGCAGTATTTT. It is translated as CASSLTSGPGDTQYF.

DNA for the CDR3: TGTGCCAGCAGTTTCCGCCTCGGGACAGGGGACGGCTACACCTTC. Translating gives CASSFRLGTGDGYTF. The chain carries TRBV12-3 or TRBV12-4 and TRBJ1-2, with TRBD1 matching over 10 bases. This CDR3 is built from 15 residues. Losses at the gene ends were 3 bases for V and 8 bases for J; bases not matched to a gene: 9.